The rows below give T cell receptor beta chains drawn from one sample of a study of cytomegalovirus exposure and HLA in healthy donors. The assay was immunoSEQ multiplex PCR, and TCRdb's table has in-frame clones only and misses some. The sample shows roughly 100,000 clones, over 75% of them seen only once. Sequenced: PBMCs. The receptors were gathered from a man aged 25-40 years in good health and CMV-seropositive. CDR3s include the opening cysteine and the closing phenylalanine or tryptophan. A D gene is named only where the DNA matches it firmly. The size of a clone is reported for some rows only, either as once, few or many, or as a class for expanded clones.

D gene: TRBD2; V gene: TRBV14; clone size: once; J gene: TRBJ2-1; CDR3 DNA: TGTGCCAGCAGCCAAGAAGCGGGGGGCCAGCAGTTCTTC; CDR3 protein: CASSQEAGGQQFF
D gene: TRBD1; V gene: TRBV30; clone size: .; J gene: TRBJ1-3; CDR3 DNA: TGTGCCTGGAGCAGTAAACAGGGGGCGGCCGGAAACACCATATATTTT; CDR3 protein: CAWSSKQGAAGNTIYF
D gene: TRBD1; V gene: TRBV14; clone size: .; J gene: TRBJ1-5; CDR3 DNA: TGTGCCAGCAGTACAGGGGGCGGGCAGCCCCAGCATTTT; CDR3 protein: CASSTGGGQPQHF
D gene: TRBD2; V gene: TRBV2; clone size: few; J gene: TRBJ2-1; CDR3 DNA: TGTGCCAGCAGTGTTTCACTAGCGAGCTACAATGAGCAGTTCTTC; CDR3 protein: CASSVSLASYNEQFF
D gene: TRBD1; V gene: TRBV11-2; clone size: .; J gene: TRBJ1-2; CDR3 DNA: TGTGCCAGCAGCGAAGATATGGGACAGGGGGCTTGGTATGGCTACACCTTC; CDR3 protein: CASSEDMGQGAWYGYTF
D gene: TRBD2; V gene: TRBV10-3; clone size: .; J gene: TRBJ2-1; CDR3 DNA: TGTGCCATCAGTGATAGCGGGGGGCCGTACAATGAGCAGTTCTTC; CDR3 protein: CAISDSGGPYNEQFF
D gene: TRBD2; V gene: TRBV7-9; clone size: once; J gene: TRBJ2-1; CDR3 DNA: TGTGCCAGCAGCTTGAGCAGCGGGGGTACCTACAATGAGCAGTTCTTC; CDR3 protein: CASSLSSGGTYNEQFF
D gene: .; V gene: TRBV4-3; clone size: .; J gene: TRBJ1-1; CDR3 DNA: TGCGCCAGCAGCCCCTTCGCGAGGGGAGGTAACACTGAAGCTTTCTTT; CDR3 protein: CASSPFARGGNTEAFF
D gene: .; V gene: TRBV5-1; clone size: .; J gene: TRBJ2-5; CDR3 DNA: TGCGCCAGCAGCGCGTACACAGTGAAAGAGACCCAGTACTTC; CDR3 protein: CASSAYTVKETQYF
D gene: .; V gene: TRBV11-2; clone size: .; J gene: TRBJ1-1; CDR3 DNA: TGTGCCAGCAGCTTAGATGGCAGGAACACTGAAGCTTTCTTT; CDR3 protein: CASSLDGRNTEAFF
D gene: .; V gene: TRBV5-1; clone size: .; J gene: TRBJ2-3; CDR3 DNA: TGCGCCAGCAGCTTGACCAGGGAGGCCCTTACAGATACGCAGTATTTT; CDR3 protein: CASSLTREALTDTQYF
D gene: TRBD1; V gene: TRBV2; clone size: .; J gene: TRBJ2-2; CDR3 DNA: TGTGCCAGCAGGACGGACAGGGCGAACACCGGGGAGCTGTTTTTT; CDR3 protein: CASRTDRANTGELFF
D gene: TRBD1; V gene: TRBV29-1; clone size: .; J gene: TRBJ2-2; CDR3 DNA: TGCAGCGTTGATGACAGGGGGATCACCGGGGAGCTGTTTTTT; CDR3 protein: CSVDDRGITGELFF
D gene: .; V gene: TRBV27; clone size: .; J gene: TRBJ2-2; CDR3 DNA: TGTGCCAGCAGTTTATTGGGCGGACACCCGGGCACCGGGGAGCTGTTTTTT; CDR3 protein: CASSLLGGHPGTGELFF
D gene: .; V gene: TRBV6-5; clone size: .; J gene: TRBJ1-2; CDR3 DNA: TGTGCCAGCTCCTTCGCGGGGGTGGCCTATGGCTACACCTTC; CDR3 protein: CASSFAGVAYGYTF
D gene: TRBD2; V gene: TRBV18; clone size: .; J gene: TRBJ2-6; CDR3 DNA: TGTGCCAGCTCACCAACTAGCGGGGGGAACTCTGGGGCCAACGTCCTGACTTTC; CDR3 protein: CASSPTSGGNSGANVLTF
D gene: .; V gene: TRBV5-6; clone size: .; J gene: TRBJ2-3; CDR3 DNA: TGTGCCAGCAGCCTAGACAGGGGAGGGGATACGCAGTATTTT; CDR3 protein: CASSLDRGGDTQYF
D gene: .; V gene: TRBV7-9; clone size: .; J gene: TRBJ1-3; CDR3 DNA: TGTTCCGTCCCGGTCTTCTCTGGAAACACCATATATTTT; CDR3 protein: CSVPVFSGNTIYF
D gene: TRBD1; V gene: TRBV10-3; clone size: once; J gene: TRBJ2-1; CDR3 DNA: TGTGCCATCAGTGAGTCCGGGACAGGGGGCTATGAGCAGTTCTTC; CDR3 protein: CAISESGTGGYEQFF
D gene: .; V gene: TRBV5-4; clone size: .; J gene: TRBJ2-1; CDR3 DNA: TGTGCCAGCAGCCCGGGACTTCCCTCCTACAATGAGCAGTTCTTC; CDR3 protein: CASSPGLPSYNEQFF
D gene: .; V gene: TRBV2; clone size: .; J gene: TRBJ1-5; CDR3 DNA: TGTGCCAGCACCCCGACAAATAGCAATCAGCCCCAGCATTTT; CDR3 protein: CASTPTNSNQPQHF
D gene: .; V gene: TRBV4-3; clone size: once; J gene: TRBJ1-6; CDR3 DNA: TGCGCCAGCAGCTCAGGACAGAATAATTCACCCCTCCACTTT; CDR3 protein: CASSSGQNNSPLHF
D gene: .; V gene: TRBV5-1; clone size: .; J gene: TRBJ1-2; CDR3 DNA: TGCGCCAGCAGCTCCGCCGCAGGGCATGCCGACGTCTACACCTTC; CDR3 protein: CASSSAAGHADVYTF
D gene: TRBD1; V gene: TRBV30; clone size: .; J gene: TRBJ2-3; CDR3 DNA: TGTGCCTGGAGCGCCGGGACAGGGGACATCACGCAGTATTTT; CDR3 protein: CAWSAGTGDITQYF
D gene: TRBD2; V gene: TRBV11-2; clone size: .; J gene: TRBJ2-1; CDR3 DNA: TGTGCCAGCACCGGGGGGGGTCAGAATGAGCAGTTCTTC; CDR3 protein: CASTGGGQNEQFF
D gene: .; V gene: TRBV30; clone size: .; J gene: TRBJ1-1; CDR3 DNA: TGTGCCTGGAGTGTAGAGGGATTAGAAGCTTTCTTT; CDR3 protein: CAWSVEGLEAFF
D gene: TRBD1; V gene: TRBV30; clone size: .; J gene: TRBJ2-3; CDR3 DNA: TGTGCCTGGAACCGGGGGGACAGGGGGTTCACAGATACGCAGTATTTT; CDR3 protein: CAWNRGDRGFTDTQYF
D gene: .; V gene: TRBV6-4; clone size: .; J gene: TRBJ2-3; CDR3 DNA: TGTGCCAGCAGTGACTCGGGAGCAGATACGCAGTATTTT; CDR3 protein: CASSDSGADTQYF
D gene: TRBD1; V gene: TRBV28; clone size: .; J gene: TRBJ1-1; CDR3 DNA: TGTGCCAGCAGTTTAGTGGCAGGGGGCGCGGATACTGAAGCTTTCTTT; CDR3 protein: CASSLVAGGADTEAFF
D gene: TRBD1; V gene: TRBV10-1; clone size: .; J gene: TRBJ2-3; CDR3 DNA: TGCGCCAGCAGCGACAGGGGGTTCCCAGATACGCAGTATTTT; CDR3 protein: CASSDRGFPDTQYF
D gene: TRBD2; V gene: TRBV15; clone size: .; J gene: TRBJ2-3; CDR3 DNA: TGTGCCACCAGCAGAGATAGCGGGGGGGCAGATACGCAGTATTTT; CDR3 protein: CATSRDSGGADTQYF
D gene: .; V gene: TRBV28; clone size: .; J gene: TRBJ2-5; CDR3 DNA: TGTGCCAGCAGTTTTGGGATAGCGCGGGAGACCCAGTACTTC; CDR3 protein: CASSFGIARETQYF
D gene: .; V gene: TRBV4-3; clone size: .; J gene: TRBJ2-1; CDR3 DNA: TGCGCCAGCAGCCAATGGGGGGAAGCCAGTGAGCAGTTCTTC; CDR3 protein: CASSQWGEASEQFF